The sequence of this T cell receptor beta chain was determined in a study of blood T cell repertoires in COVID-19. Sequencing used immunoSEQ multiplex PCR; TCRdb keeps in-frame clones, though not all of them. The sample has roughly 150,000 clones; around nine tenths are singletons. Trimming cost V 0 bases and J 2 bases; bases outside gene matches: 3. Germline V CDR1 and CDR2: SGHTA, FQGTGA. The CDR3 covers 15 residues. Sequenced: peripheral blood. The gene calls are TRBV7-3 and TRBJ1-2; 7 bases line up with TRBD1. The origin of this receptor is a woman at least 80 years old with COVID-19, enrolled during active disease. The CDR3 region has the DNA TGTGCCAGCAGCTTAACCCCAGGGGGGAACTATGGCTACACCTTC. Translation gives CASSLTPGGNYGYTF. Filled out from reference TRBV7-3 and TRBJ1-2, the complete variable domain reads GAGVSQTPSNKVTEKGKYVELRCDPISGHTALYWYRQSLGQGPEFLIYFQGTGAADDSGLPNDRFFAVRPEGSVSTLKIQRTERGDSAVYLCASSLTPGGNYGYTFGSGTRLTVV.